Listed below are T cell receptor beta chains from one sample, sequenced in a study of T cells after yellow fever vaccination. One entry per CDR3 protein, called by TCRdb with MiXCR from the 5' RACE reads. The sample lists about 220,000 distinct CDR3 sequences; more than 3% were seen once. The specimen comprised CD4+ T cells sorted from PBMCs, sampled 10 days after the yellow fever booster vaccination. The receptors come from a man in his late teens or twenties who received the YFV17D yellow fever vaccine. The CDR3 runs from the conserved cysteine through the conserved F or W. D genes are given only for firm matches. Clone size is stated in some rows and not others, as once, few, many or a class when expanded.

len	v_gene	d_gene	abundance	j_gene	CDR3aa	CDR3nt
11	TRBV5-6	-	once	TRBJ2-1	CASSVSLVQFF	TGTGCCAGCAGCGTTAGCCTGGTGCAGTTCTTC
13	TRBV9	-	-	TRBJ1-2	CASSVPGSYGYTF	TGTGCCAGCAGCGTACCAGGGAGCTATGGCTACACCTTC
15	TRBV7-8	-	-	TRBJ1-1	CASSLDLDPNTEAFF	TGTGCCAGCAGCTTAGATCTAGACCCTAACACTGAAGCTTTCTTT
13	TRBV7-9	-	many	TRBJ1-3	CASSASGEDTIYF	TGTGCCAGCAGCGCCTCAGGGGAGGACACCATATATTTT
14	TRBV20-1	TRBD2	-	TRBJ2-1	CSARGLAGRNEQFF	TGCAGTGCTAGGGGACTAGCGGGGAGGAATGAGCAGTTCTTC
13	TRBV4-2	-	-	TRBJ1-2	CASSQEENYGYTF	TGTGCCAGCAGCCAAGAAGAAAACTATGGCTACACCTTC
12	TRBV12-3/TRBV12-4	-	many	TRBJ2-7	CASSRDTYEQYF	TGTGCCAGCAGCCGGGACACCTACGAGCAGTACTTC
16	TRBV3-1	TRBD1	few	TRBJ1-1	CASSQGKGAGDTEAFF	TGTGCCAGCAGCCAAGGAAAGGGGGCAGGCGACACTGAAGCTTTCTTT
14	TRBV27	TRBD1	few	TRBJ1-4	CASSLQGGTEKLFF	TGTGCCAGCAGTTTACAGGGGGGAACTGAAAAACTGTTTTTT
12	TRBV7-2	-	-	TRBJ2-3	CASSSSADTQYF	TGTGCCAGCAGCTCGAGTGCAGATACGCAGTATTTT
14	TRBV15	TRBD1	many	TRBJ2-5	CATSRDRGQETQYF	TGTGCCACCAGCAGAGACAGGGGGCAAGAGACCCAGTACTTC
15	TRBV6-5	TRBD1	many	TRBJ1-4	CASSHDRDGGEKLFF	TGTGCCAGCAGTCACGACAGGGACGGGGGAGAAAAACTGTTTTTT
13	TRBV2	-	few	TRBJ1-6	CASNKGVDSPLHF	TGTGCCAGCAATAAGGGGGTCGATTCACCCCTCCACTTT